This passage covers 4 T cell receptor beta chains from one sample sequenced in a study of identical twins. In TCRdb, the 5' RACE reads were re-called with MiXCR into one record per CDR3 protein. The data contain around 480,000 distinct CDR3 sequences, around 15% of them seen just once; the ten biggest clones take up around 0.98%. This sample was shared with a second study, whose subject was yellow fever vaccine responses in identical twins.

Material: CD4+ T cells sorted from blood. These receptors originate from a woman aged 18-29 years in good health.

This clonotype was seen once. DNA of the CDR3: TGCAGTGCTAGCGTGCAGGGTGGGAGAGCTGAAGCTTTCTTT. Its translation is CSASVQGGRAEAFF. This sequence joins TRBV20-1 and TRBJ1-1, with a tentative D call TRBD1 (5 bases). CDR3 length: 14 amino acids. Looked up from germline, CDR1 is DFQATT and CDR2 is SNEGSKA (reference sequence). V was clipped by 3 bases and J by 6 bases, with 17 bases between them.

CDR3 loop: CASSRRQRRTYEQYF. The CDR3 DNA follows: TGTGCCAGCAGCCGAAGACAGCGGCGGACCTACGAGCAGTACTTC. This chain joins TRBV3-1 and TRBJ2-7; D possibly uses TRBD1 or TRBD2 (5 bases each). Trimming removed 4 bases from V and 2 bases from J, with 15 bases in between. The CDR3 has 15 residues. Germline V gives CDR1 LGHDT, CDR2 YNNKEL (reference sequence).

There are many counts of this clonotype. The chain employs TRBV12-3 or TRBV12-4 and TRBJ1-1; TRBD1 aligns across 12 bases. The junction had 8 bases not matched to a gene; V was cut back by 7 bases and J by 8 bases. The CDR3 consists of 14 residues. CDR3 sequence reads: CASTPGQGAGEAFF. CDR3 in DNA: TGTGCCAGCACCCCGGGACAGGGGGCTGGGGAAGCTTTCTTT.

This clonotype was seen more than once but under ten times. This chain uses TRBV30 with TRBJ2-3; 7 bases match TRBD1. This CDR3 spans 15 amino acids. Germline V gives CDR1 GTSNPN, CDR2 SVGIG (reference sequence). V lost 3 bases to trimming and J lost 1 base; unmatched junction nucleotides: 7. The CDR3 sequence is CAWSKGQERTDTQYF. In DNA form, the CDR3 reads TGTGCCTGGAGCAAAGGACAGGAGCGCACAGATACGCAGTATTTT.